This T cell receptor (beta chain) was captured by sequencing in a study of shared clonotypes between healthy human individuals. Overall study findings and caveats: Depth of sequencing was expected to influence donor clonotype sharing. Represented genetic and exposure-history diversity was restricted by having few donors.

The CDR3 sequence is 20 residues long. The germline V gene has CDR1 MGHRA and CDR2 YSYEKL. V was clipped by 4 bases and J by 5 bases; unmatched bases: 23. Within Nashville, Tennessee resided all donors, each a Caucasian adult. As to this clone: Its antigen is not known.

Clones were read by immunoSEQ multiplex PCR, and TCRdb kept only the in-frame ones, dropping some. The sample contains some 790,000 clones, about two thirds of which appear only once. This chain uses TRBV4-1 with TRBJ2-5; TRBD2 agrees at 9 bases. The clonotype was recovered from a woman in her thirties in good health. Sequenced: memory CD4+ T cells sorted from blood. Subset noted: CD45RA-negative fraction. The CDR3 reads CASSRPRDLAGDPSGETQYF. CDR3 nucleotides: TGCGCCAGCAGCCGGCCCAGGGACTTAGCGGGAGATCCATCCGGGGAGACCCAGTACTTC.